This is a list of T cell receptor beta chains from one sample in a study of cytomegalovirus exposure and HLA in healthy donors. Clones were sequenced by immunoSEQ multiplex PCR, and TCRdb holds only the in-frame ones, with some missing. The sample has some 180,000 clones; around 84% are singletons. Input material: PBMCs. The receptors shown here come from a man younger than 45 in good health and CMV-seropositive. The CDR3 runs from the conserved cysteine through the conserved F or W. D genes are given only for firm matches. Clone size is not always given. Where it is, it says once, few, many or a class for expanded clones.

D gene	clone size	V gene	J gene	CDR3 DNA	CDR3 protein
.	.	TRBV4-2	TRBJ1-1	TGTGCCAGCAGCCGGGACTTGCGAAAGGCTTTCTTT	CASSRDLRKAFF
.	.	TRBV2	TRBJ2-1	TGTGCCAGCAGTTCGGGGATAGACAATGAGCAGTTCTTC	CASSSGIDNEQFF
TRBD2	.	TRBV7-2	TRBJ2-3	TGTGCCAGCAGCGGGACTAGCGGGCGTGGCACAGATACGCAGTATTTT	CASSGTSGRGTDTQYF
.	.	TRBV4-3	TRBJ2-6	TGCGCCAGCAGCCAGGGCATAACGGACTCTGGGGCCAACGTCCTGACTTTC	CASSQGITDSGANVLTF
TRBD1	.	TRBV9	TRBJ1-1	TGTGCCAGCAGCGTCATGGGACAGGGCACTGAAGCTTTCTTT	CASSVMGQGTEAFF
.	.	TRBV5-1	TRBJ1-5	TGCGCCAGCAGCTTTGGAGGGAATCAGCCCCAGCATTTT	CASSFGGNQPQHF
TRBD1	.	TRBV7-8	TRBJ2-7	TGTGCCAGCAGCTTAGCGATACAGGGGGGCTTTGGGCAGTACTTC	CASSLAIQGGFGQYF
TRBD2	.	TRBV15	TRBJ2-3	TGTGCCACCAGCAAACGGACTAGCGGGTGGACAGATACGCAGTATTTT	CATSKRTSGWTDTQYF
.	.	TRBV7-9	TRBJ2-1	TGTGCCAGCAGCCCCCCACAGGGCTTCCGTCGTTCCTACAATGAGCAGTTCTTC	CASSPPQGFRRSYNEQFF
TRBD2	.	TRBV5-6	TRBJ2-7	TGTGCCAGCAGCTTGCCCAGCGGGAGTCGTTACGAGCAGTACTTC	CASSLPSGSRYEQYF
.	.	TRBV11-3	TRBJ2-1	TGTGCCAGCAGCTACAGGGCCTACAATGAGCAGTTCTTC	CASSYRAYNEQFF
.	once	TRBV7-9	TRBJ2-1	TGTGCCAGCAGCTTATGGGGCAGTAGGATAGGTCGGGACAATGAGCAGTTCTTC	CASSLWGSRIGRDNEQFF
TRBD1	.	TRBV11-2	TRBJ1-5	TGTGCCAGCAGCCTGGGACAGCTATCTAACCCTAGCAATCAGCCCCAGCATTTT	CASSLGQLSNPSNQPQHF
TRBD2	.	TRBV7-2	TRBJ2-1	TGTGCCAGCAGTTTCATTGGGACTAGCGGGAGGAGGGGTGAGCAGTTCTTC	CASSFIGTSGRRGEQFF
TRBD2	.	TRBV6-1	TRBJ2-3	TGTGCCAGCAGTGCCCGGACTAGCGGGAGGTACACAGATACGCAGTATTTT	CASSARTSGRYTDTQYF
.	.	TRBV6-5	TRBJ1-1	TGTGCCAGCAGTTACGTAGGGGGAGGGAGGACTGAAGCTTTCTTT	CASSYVGGGRTEAFF
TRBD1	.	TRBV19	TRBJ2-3	TGTGCCAGTAGTATAGATGGCGAGACAGGGGGCACAGATACGCAGTATTTT	CASSIDGETGGTDTQYF
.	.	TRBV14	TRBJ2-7	TGTGCCAGCAGCCCTGGGCTGGGCAGGGAGCAGTACTTC	CASSPGLGREQYF
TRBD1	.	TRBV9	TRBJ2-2	TGTGCCAGCAGCGCCGGGACAGGGGGCACCGGGGAGCTGTTTTTT	CASSAGTGGTGELFF
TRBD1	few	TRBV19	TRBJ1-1	TGTGCCAGTATAAGGGGGCTAGGCACTGAAGCTTTCTTT	CASIRGLGTEAFF
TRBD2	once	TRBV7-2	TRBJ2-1	TGTGCCAGCAGCTTAAGGCGGGAGGCCTACAATGAGCAGTTCTTC	CASSLRREAYNEQFF
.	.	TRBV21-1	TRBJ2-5	TGTGCCAGCAGCAAAGATGTCAGAGAGACCCAGTACTTC	CASSKDVRETQYF
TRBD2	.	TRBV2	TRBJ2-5	TGTGCCAGCAGTGGACGGACTAGCGATGAGACCCAGTACTTC	CASSGRTSDETQYF
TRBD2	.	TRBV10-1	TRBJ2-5	TGCGCCAGCAGTGAAAGAGCGGGAGATAGAGAGACCCAGTACTTC	CASSERAGDRETQYF
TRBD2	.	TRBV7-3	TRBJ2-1	TGTGCCTCGTCCCGGGGGGGGTTAAGGTCCTACAATGAGCAGTTCTTC	CASSRGGLRSYNEQFF
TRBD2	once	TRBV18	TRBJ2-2	TGTGCCAGCTCAATAACTAGCGTTATTAACACCGGGGAGCTGTTTTTT	CASSITSVINTGELFF
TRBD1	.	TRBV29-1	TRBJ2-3	TGCAGCGTTTCAGGGGGAAGCACAGATACGCAGTATTTT	CSVSGGSTDTQYF
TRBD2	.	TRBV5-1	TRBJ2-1	TGCGCCAGCAGCTTGCTTAGCGGGGACTACAATGAGCAGTTCTTC	CASSLLSGDYNEQFF